A single count supports the clone carrying this T cell receptor beta chain. What it binds is unknown. Per germline, CDR1 MGHDK and CDR2 SYGVNS. This CDR3 spans 14 amino acids. The V end was cut by 3 bases, the J end by 6 bases, with 15 bases between. This sample is part of a study of T cell responses to AZD1222 COVID-19 vaccine. Study findings and constraints: Repertoires were collected only later (after the peak T cell response had occurred).

Sequencing used immunoSEQ multiplex PCR; TCRdb keeps in-frame clones, though not all of them. In the table there are 60,000 to 75,000 clones, approximately 80% of which are singletons. This rearrangement joins TRBV25-1 to TRBJ2-7, with D possibly being TRBD1 (5 bases). This sequence was found in an adult who received the AZD1222 COVID-19 vaccine. The source was peripheral blood, collected 28 days after the second AZD1222 dose. CDR3 coding DNA: TGTGCCAGCAGTGATTCCTTGTCAGGGCGCGAGCAGTACTTC. Translation: CASSDSLSGREQYF.